This T cell receptor (beta chain) appears in the sequencing data of a study of T cell repertoires in cytomegalovirus infection (dated by TCRdb to the late 2010s). In the study overall: Alongside well-studied HLA-B-restricted epitopes, the peptide stimulations were aimed at recently identified HLA-C-restricted CMV epitopes, whose presentation resists viral immunomodulation. Donor HLA type was relevant to the analysis, as public TCR beta signatures indicated carriage of CMV infection together with the matching HLA type.

Read against the paper, the sample's treatment or condition label means: in vitro stimulation with specific CMV peptide epitopes to enrich CMV-specific T cells. Trimming removed 0 bases from V and 1 base from J, leaving 9 bases between the germline ends. Per the germline V gene, SNHLY is the CDR1 and FYNNEI is the CDR2. Counted from cysteine to phenylalanine, this CDR3 has 15 amino acids. Left in the record is the CDR3 DNA by itself, 45 bases read in frame from the first base. Of note for this clonotype: The specificity of this receptor is unknown. No base-level quality is on record; no much larger clone is a single base apart.

Overall results and qualifications from the work: The ex vivo response was dominated by HLA-C-restricted CMV-specific TCR beta clonotypes, and the single most frequent clonotype in two of eight donors was supplied by these HLA-C-restricted clonotypes. In both this cohort and an independent roughly 330-donor cohort, the cumulative frequency of public TCR beta family members distinguished carriers of CMV infection plus the relevant HLA type.

TCRdb names Illumina HiSeq 1500 as the instrument used. In-frame beta chains were kept once TCRdb had trimmed the public reads at Q25 with fastp and called clones with MiXCR. Entries are consolidated by CDR3 protein sequence, retaining the most common genes and DNA. Counted in this sample were 650,000 to 900,000 distinct CDR3 sequences; 30% to 35% of them appeared once. 12% of the sample belongs to the ten largest clones. This TCR was recovered from a human donor in good health (CMV status not recorded). Some clones in this sample may be carry-over from other donors' samples. Here the chain combines TRBV2 and TRBJ1-1; the D gene assignment is ambiguous. The sequences come from cultured CD8+ T cells from PBMCs, collected from culture after CMV antigen stimulation. The DNA sequence is as follows: TGTGCCAGCAGTGAAGCGCGAGTGGGGAACACTGAAGCTTTCTTT. The translation is CASSEARVGNTEAFF.